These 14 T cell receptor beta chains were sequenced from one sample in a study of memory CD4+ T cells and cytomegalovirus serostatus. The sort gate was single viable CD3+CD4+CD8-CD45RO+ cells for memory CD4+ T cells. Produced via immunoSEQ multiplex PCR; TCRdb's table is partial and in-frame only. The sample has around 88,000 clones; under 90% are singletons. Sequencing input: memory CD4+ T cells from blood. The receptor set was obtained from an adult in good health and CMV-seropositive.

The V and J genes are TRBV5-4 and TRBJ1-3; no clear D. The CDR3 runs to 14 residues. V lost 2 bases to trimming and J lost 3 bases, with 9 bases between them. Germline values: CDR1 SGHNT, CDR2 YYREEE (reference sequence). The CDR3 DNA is TGTGCCAGCAGCTTATTAGGGTTTGGAAACACCATATATTTT. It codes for CASSLLGFGNTIYF.

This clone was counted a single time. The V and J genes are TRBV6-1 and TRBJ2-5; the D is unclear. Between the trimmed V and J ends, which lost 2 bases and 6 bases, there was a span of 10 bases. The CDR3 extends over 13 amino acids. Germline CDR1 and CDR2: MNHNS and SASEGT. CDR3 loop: CASSEIGPKTQYF. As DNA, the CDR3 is TGTGCCAGCAGTGAAATAGGACCGAAGACCCAGTACTTC.

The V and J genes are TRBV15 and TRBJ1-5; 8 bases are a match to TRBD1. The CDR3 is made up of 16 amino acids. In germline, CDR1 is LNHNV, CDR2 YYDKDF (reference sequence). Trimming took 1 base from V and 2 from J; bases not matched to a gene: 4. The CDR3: CATSRVAGQGNQPQHF. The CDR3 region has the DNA TGTGCCACCAGCAGAGTAGCGGGACAGGGCAATCAGCCCCAGCATTTT. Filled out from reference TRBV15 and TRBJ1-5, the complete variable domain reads DAMVIQNPRYQVTQFGKPVTLSCSQTLNHNVMYWYQQKSSQAPKLLFHYYDKDFNNEADTPDNFQSRRPNTSFCFLDIRSPGLGDTAMYLCATSRVAGQGNQPQHFGDGTRLSIL.

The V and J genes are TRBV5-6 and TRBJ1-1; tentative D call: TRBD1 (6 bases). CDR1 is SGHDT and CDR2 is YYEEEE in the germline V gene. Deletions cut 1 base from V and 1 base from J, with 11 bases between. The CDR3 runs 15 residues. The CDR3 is CASSLPWGANTEAFF. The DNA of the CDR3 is TGTGCCAGCAGCTTGCCTTGGGGGGCGAACACTGAAGCTTTCTTT.

In DNA form, the CDR3 reads TGTGCCAGCAGCGTAGGAATATTAGCGGGAGGGCAGAATGAGCAGTTCTTC. Encoded protein: CASSVGILAGGQNEQFF. The rearrangement uses TRBV9 and TRBJ2-1; 11 bases align to TRBD2. The CDR3 runs 17 residues. V lost 0 bases and J lost 7; bases outside the gene matches: 9. Germline-derived CDR1 and CDR2 are SGDLS and YYNGEE.

This CDR3 reads CASSITSGPTYEQYF. The CDR3 DNA follows: TGCGCCAGCAGCATCACTAGCGGGCCAACCTACGAGCAGTACTTC. The gene calls are TRBV5-1 and TRBJ2-7; TRBD2 matches 9 bases. Losses at the gene ends were 4 bases for V and 2 bases for J; bases not matched to a gene: 7. Germline V gene lookup returns CDR1 SGHRS and CDR2 YFSETQ. This CDR3 spans 15 amino acids. Using reference TRBV5-1 and TRBJ2-7 for the parts outside the CDR3, the full variable domain is KAGVTQTPRYLIKTRGQQVTLSCSPISGHRSVSWYQQTPGQGLQFLFEYFSETQRNKGNFPGRFSGRQFSNSRSEMNVSTLELGDSALYLCASSITSGPTYEQYFGPGTRLTVT.

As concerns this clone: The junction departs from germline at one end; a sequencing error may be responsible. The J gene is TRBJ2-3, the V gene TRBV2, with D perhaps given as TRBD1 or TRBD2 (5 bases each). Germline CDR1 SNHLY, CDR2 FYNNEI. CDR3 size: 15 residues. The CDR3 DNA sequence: TGTGCCAGCACTGAACTTGGGACCGCCACAGATACGCAGTATTTT. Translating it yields CASTELGTATDTQYF.

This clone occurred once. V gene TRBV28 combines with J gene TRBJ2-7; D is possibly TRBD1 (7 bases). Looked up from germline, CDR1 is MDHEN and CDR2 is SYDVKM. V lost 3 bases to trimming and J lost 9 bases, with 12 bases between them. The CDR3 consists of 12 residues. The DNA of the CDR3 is TGTGCCAGCAGTTTCAGGGGGGCTGGGCAGTACTTC. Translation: CASSFRGAGQYF.

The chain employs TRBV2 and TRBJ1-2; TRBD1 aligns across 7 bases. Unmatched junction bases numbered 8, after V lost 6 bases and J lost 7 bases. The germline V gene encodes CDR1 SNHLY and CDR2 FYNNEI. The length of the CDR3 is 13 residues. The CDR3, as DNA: TGTGCCAGCAGCGATCGACAGGGCGGTGGCTACACCTTC. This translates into CASSDRQGGGYTF.

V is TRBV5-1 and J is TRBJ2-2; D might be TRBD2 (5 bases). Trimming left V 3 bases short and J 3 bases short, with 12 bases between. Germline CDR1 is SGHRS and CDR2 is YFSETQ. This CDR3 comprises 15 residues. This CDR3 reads CASSSWTPYTGELFF. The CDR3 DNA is TGCGCCAGCAGCTCCTGGACTCCATACACCGGGGAGCTGTTTTTT.

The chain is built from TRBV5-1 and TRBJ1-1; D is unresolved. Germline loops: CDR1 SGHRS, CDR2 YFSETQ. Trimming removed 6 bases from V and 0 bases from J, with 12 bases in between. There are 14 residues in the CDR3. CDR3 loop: CASTLLDVNTEAFF. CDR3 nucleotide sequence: TGCGCCAGCACCCTTCTGGACGTGAACACTGAAGCTTTCTTT.

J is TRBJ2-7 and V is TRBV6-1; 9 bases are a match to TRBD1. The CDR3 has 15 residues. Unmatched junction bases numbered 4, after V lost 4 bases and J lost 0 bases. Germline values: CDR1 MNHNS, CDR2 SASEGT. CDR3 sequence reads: CASSARDRVSYEQYF. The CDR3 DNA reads TGTGCCAGCAGTGCCCGGGACAGGGTCTCCTACGAGCAGTACTTC.

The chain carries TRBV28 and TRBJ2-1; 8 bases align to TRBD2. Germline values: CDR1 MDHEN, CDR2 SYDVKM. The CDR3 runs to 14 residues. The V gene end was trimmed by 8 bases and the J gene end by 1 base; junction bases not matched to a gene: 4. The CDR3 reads CASRVAGSYNEQFF. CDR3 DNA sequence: TGTGCCAGCCGGGTAGCGGGATCCTACAATGAGCAGTTCTTC.

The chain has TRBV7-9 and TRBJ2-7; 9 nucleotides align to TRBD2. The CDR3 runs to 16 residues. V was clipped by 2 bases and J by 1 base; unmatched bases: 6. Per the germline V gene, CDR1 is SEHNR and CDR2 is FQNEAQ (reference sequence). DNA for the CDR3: TGTGCCAGCAGCTTATTTATAGCGGGAGCATCCTACGAGCAGTACTTC. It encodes CASSLFIAGASYEQYF.